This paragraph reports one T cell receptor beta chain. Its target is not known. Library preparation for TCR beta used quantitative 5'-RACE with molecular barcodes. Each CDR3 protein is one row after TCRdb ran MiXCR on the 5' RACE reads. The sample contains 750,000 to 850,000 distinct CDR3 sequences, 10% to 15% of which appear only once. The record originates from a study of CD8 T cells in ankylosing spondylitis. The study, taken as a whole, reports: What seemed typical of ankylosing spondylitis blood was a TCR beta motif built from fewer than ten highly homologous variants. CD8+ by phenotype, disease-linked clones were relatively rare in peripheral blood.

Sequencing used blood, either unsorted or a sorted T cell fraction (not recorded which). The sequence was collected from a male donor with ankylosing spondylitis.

The chain's CDR3 is CASSTDGGVTDTQYF. For the CDR3, the DNA is TGCGCCAGCAGCACCGACGGGGGGGTCACAGATACGCAGTATTTT. The rearrangement joins TRBV5-1 to TRBJ2-3; 8 nucleotides match TRBD2. The germline V gene has CDR1 SGHRS and CDR2 YFSETQ. The CDR3 runs to 15 residues. Trimming took 4 bases from V and 2 from J; bases not matched to a gene: 6.